A single sample is the source of the 27 T cell receptor beta chains below, sequenced in a study of blood T cell repertoires in COVID-19. Sequencing was performed with immunoSEQ multiplex PCR; in TCRdb, only in-frame clones are kept and a portion is missing. The sample shows 300,000 to 350,000 clones, around nine tenths of them seen only once. The sample consisted of peripheral blood. These receptors were obtained from a woman in her seventies with COVID-19, enrolled during active disease.

The chain has TRBV12-3 or TRBV12-4 and TRBJ1-3; D call uncertain. Trimming took off 2 bases at V and 6 bases at J, with 8 bases between the two ends. This CDR3 spans 13 amino acids. CDR3 residues: CASSLRGVNTIYF. The DNA for the CDR3 is TGTGCCAGCAGTTTACGGGGTGTAAACACCATATATTTT.

J is TRBJ2-3 and V is TRBV5-1, with D possibly TRBD2 on 5 matching bases. The CDR3 is 15 amino acids. V was shortened by 4 bases and J by 0 bases, with 12 bases between the two germline ends. Germline CDR1 reads SGHRS; CDR2 reads YFSETQ. Here the CDR3 DNA reads TGCGCCAGCAGCATAGAGGGAGTTAGCACAGATACGCAGTATTTT. Its translation: CASSIEGVSTDTQYF.

J is TRBJ1-3 and V is TRBV9, with a possible D match to TRBD1 (5 bases). V was cut by 1 base and J by 0 bases, with 11 bases left in between. This CDR3 has 16 amino acids. Germline CDR1 is SGDLS and CDR2 is YYNGEE. The CDR3 loop is CASSVSGQPSGNTIYF. The CDR3 coding sequence is TGTGCCAGCAGCGTAAGTGGACAACCCTCTGGAAACACCATATATTTT.

The chain couples TRBV30 to TRBJ1-2; D is perhaps TRBD1 (6 bases). CDR3 size: 15 residues. The V gene's germline CDR1 is GTSNPN and CDR2 SVGIG (reference sequence). V was pared by 0 bases and J by 4 bases, with 15 bases between. The DNA for the CDR3 is TGTGCCTGGAGTGTAATCGGGGGGCACGGCTATGGCTACACCTTC. It is translated as CAWSVIGGHGYGYTF.

The chain has TRBV18 and TRBJ2-3, with 10 bases matching TRBD1. V was clipped by 2 bases and J by 4 bases; unmatched bases: 6. From germline, CDR1 is KGHSH and CDR2 LQKENI. This CDR3 is built from 16 residues. The CDR3 loop is CASSPSPTGGADTQYF. The CDR3 DNA follows: TGTGCCAGCTCACCAAGCCCGACAGGGGGCGCAGATACGCAGTATTTT.

The CDR3 sequence: CASSQEVAGKMSYEQYF. The CDR3 DNA follows: TGCGCCAGCAGCCAAGAGGTGGCAGGGAAGATGTCCTACGAGCAGTACTTC. This chain links TRBV4-1 with TRBJ2-7; D perhaps matches TRBD1 (5 bases). This CDR3 is 17 amino acids long. With 0 bases removed from V and 1 base from J, the gap between germline ends came to 16 bases. CDR1 is MGHRA and CDR2 is YSYEKL in the germline V gene.

The chain couples TRBV6-1 to TRBJ1-2; D is uncertain. Trimming removed 1 base from V and 2 bases from J, with 11 bases in between. In germline, CDR1 is MNHNS, CDR2 SASEGT. The CDR3 loop spans 15 amino acids. This CDR3 reads CASSEEYGNNYGYTF. The DNA of the CDR3 is TGTGCCAGCAGTGAAGAGTACGGGAACAACTATGGCTACACCTTC.

This rearrangement joins TRBV6-1 to TRBJ2-1; D gene ambiguous. V lost 0 bases, J lost 0 bases, and 12 bases lay in between. Germline values: CDR1 MNHNS, CDR2 SASEGT. CDR3 length: 17 residues. CDR3 sequence (DNA): TGTGCCAGCAGTGAAGCCCAACCGATTAGCTCCTACAATGAGCAGTTCTTC. It yields the protein CASSEAQPISSYNEQFF.

With regard to this clone: The sample has other DNA sequences that encode this CDR3 too. This chain joins TRBV30 and TRBJ1-6; no definite D call. Germline CDR1 and CDR2: GTSNPN and SVGIG (reference sequence). There are 14 residues in the CDR3. The V end was cut by 5 bases, the J end by 0 bases, with 8 bases between. The DNA of the CDR3 is TGTGCCTGGCGGGTTAGCTCCTATAATTCACCCCTCCACTTT. Its translation is CAWRVSSYNSPLHF.

The J gene is TRBJ1-1, the V gene TRBV6-2 or TRBV6-3; D is unclear. The CDR3 extends over 14 amino acids. Per the germline V gene, CDR1 is MNHEY and CDR2 is SVGEGT. The V gene lost 2 bases and the J gene lost 0 bases, with 7 bases spanning the gap. CDR3 in amino acids: CASSYVRVNTEAFF. CDR3 in DNA: TGTGCCAGCAGTTACGTCCGGGTGAACACTGAAGCTTTCTTT.

The CDR3 DNA reads as TGTGCCAGCAGTTACCCCCTAGCGGATGGCACAGATACGCAGTATTTT. This sequence encodes CASSYPLADGTDTQYF. The chain joins TRBV6-2 or TRBV6-3 to TRBJ2-3, with 7 bases identical to TRBD2. The CDR3 is 16 amino acids. In germline, CDR1 is MNHEY, CDR2 SVGEGT. The V segment lost 2 bases and the J segment 1 base; nucleotides outside the gene matches: 6.

This chain joins TRBV21-1 and TRBJ1-3; no check of the table's D call, TRBD1, against the DNA was made. TRBV21-1 is deemed a pseudogene. The CDR3 runs 18 residues. Here the CDR3 DNA reads TGTGCCAGCAGCAAAGAAACACCGGGACAGGGTGTTGGAAACACCATATATTTT. Its protein product is CASSKETPGQGVGNTIYF.

This clone appeared a single time. The V call is TRBV28, the J call TRBJ1-1; tentatively, D is TRBD1 (6 bases). Per germline, CDR1 MDHEN and CDR2 SYDVKM. The CDR3 runs 13 residues. The V end lost 10 bases, the J end lost 8 bases, and 20 bases lay between the germline ends. The CDR3 is CAILLKGGREAFF. As DNA, the CDR3 is TGTGCCATCCTCCTCAAGGGGGGGCGAGAAGCTTTCTTT.

The chain joins TRBV6-2 or TRBV6-3 to TRBJ1-1, with TRBD1 matching 7 bases. The length of the CDR3 is 13 residues. The germline V gene has CDR1 MNHEY and CDR2 SVGEGT. Germline trimming cut 3 bases from V and 5 bases from J; bases unmatched to any gene: 3. The CDR3 sequence: CASSYRQGTEAFF. As DNA, the CDR3 is TGTGCCAGCAGTTATCGACAGGGAACTGAAGCTTTCTTT.

The chain recombines TRBV27 with TRBJ1-2; 8 bases align to TRBD1. Germline V lookup: CDR1 MNHEY, CDR2 SMNVEV (reference sequence). The trim removed 8 bases at V and 3 bases at J, leaving 2 bases unmatched. The CDR3 has 12 residues. The CDR3 nucleotides read TGTGCCAGCTCACAGGGGGACTATGGCTACACCTTC. It translates to CASSQGDYGYTF.

The CDR3 spells CATRTRGSPNTEAFF. As DNA, the CDR3 is TGTGCCACCAGGACTAGGGGATCCCCGAACACTGAAGCTTTCTTT. The genes are TRBV15 and TRBJ1-1, with D maybe TRBD1 (5 bases). CDR3 length: 15 amino acids. Germline-derived CDR1 and CDR2 are LNHNV and YYDKDF (reference sequence). V lost 6 bases, J lost 1 base, and 15 bases lay in between.

This clone was seen only a few times. The chain carries TRBV11-2 and TRBJ2-7; TRBD2 is a possible D gene (5 bases). CDR3 size: 12 residues. V dropped 5 bases and J dropped 3 bases, with 8 bases sitting between them. CDR1 SGHAT and CDR2 FQNNGV come from the germline V gene. CDR3 protein: CASSHGDYEQYF. The CDR3 DNA sequence: TGTGCCAGCAGCCACGGGGACTACGAGCAGTACTTC.

This CDR3 reads CASSLMGREWTYEQYF. The CDR3 nucleotides are TGTGCCAGCAGCTTAATGGGGCGAGAGTGGACCTACGAGCAGTACTTC. The chain couples TRBV7-8 to TRBJ2-7; D possibly corresponds to TRBD1 (5 bases). This CDR3 is built from 16 residues. CDR1 and CDR2 from the germline V gene are SGHVS and FQNEAQ. The V end lost 2 bases, the J end lost 2 bases, and 16 bases lay between the germline ends.

The chain uses TRBV5-8 and TRBJ2-3, with D possibly being TRBD1 (5 bases). Germline values: CDR1 SGHTS, CDR2 YDEGEE. V lost 2 bases to trimming and J lost 2 bases, with 12 bases between them. The CDR3 is 15 residues long. The DNA of the CDR3 is TGTGCCAGCAGCTTTAGCCAGGGTTACACAGATACGCAGTATTTT. Protein sequence: CASSFSQGYTDTQYF.

The chain has TRBV18 and TRBJ2-4; 8 nucleotides agree with TRBD1. Germline V CDR1 and CDR2: KGHSH, LQKENI. The CDR3 is made up of 15 amino acids. The V and J ends lost 2 bases and 8 bases, in that order; junction bases with no gene match: 8. The CDR3 sequence: CASSPSTGEGYIQYF. In nucleotides, the CDR3 is TGTGCCAGCTCACCATCGACAGGGGAAGGATACATTCAGTACTTC.

The chain carries TRBV7-2 and TRBJ2-7; D is undetermined. V was trimmed by 1 base and J by 3 bases, leaving 13 bases between them. Germline CDR1 is SGHTA and CDR2 is FQGNSA. CDR3 length: 15 amino acids. The CDR3 DNA reads TGTGCCAGCAGCTTAGGGTTTGCGGAGTACTACGAGCAGTACTTC. Translated, it gives CASSLGFAEYYEQYF.

The chain is built from TRBV28 and TRBJ1-2, with D possibly matching TRBD1 (6 bases). The CDR3 runs to 16 residues. Trimming stripped 2 bases from V and 3 bases from J, with 16 bases between. Germline assignment: CDR1 MDHEN and CDR2 SYDVKM. The CDR3, as DNA: TGTGCCAGCAGTTTAGTTAGTCACAGGGAGTACTATGGCTACACCTTC. The encoded protein is CASSLVSHREYYGYTF.

This clone was detected many times. The chain recombines TRBV28 with TRBJ1-1, with D possibly TRBD1 on 5 matching bases. V lost 7 bases and J lost 5, with 11 bases in between. The CDR3 sequence is 12 residues long. Germline values: CDR1 MDHEN, CDR2 SYDVKM. Here the CDR3 DNA reads TGTGCCAGCACCCCAGGGAGGACTGAAGCTTTCTTT. This encodes CASTPGRTEAFF.

This chain connects TRBV19 to TRBJ1-4; D might be TRBD1 (6 bases). V was cut by 5 bases and J by 8 bases, with 12 bases left in between. Germline CDR1 is LNHDA and CDR2 is SQIVND (reference sequence). The CDR3 contains 13 residues. The CDR3 nucleotides read TGTGCCAGTAGTTCAGGGGAAGGCGAAAAACTGTTTTTT. Translation: CASSSGEGEKLFF.

This clone has only one observation. CDR3 loop: CATAGGNTEAFF. CDR3 bases: TGTGCCACCGCGGGGGGGAACACTGAAGCTTTCTTT. V is TRBV24-1 and J is TRBJ1-1; possible D gene TRBD1, 5 bases. V dropped 9 bases and J dropped 1 base, with 8 bases sitting between them. The CDR3 contains 12 residues. Per the germline V gene, CDR1 is KGHDR and CDR2 is SFDVKD.

The gene calls are TRBV11-2 and TRBJ2-5; a weak D match, TRBD2 (7 bases). Germline CDR1 is SGHAT and CDR2 is FQNNGV. The CDR3 runs 15 residues. Between the trimmed V and J ends, which lost 1 base and 1 base, there was a span of 10 bases. CDR3 residues: CASSLGGGLQETQYF. Here the CDR3 DNA reads TGTGCCAGCAGCTTAGGCGGGGGCCTCCAAGAGACCCAGTACTTC.

The chain carries TRBV11-2 and TRBJ2-1; the D gene is possibly TRBD1 (5 bases). The CDR3 contains 14 residues. Between the trimmed V and J ends, which lost 5 bases and 4 bases, there was a span of 12 bases. Germline-derived CDR1 and CDR2 are SGHAT and FQNNGV. The chain's CDR3 is CASSKTAAYNEQFF. The CDR3 DNA is TGTGCCAGCAGCAAGACAGCTGCTTACAATGAGCAGTTCTTC.